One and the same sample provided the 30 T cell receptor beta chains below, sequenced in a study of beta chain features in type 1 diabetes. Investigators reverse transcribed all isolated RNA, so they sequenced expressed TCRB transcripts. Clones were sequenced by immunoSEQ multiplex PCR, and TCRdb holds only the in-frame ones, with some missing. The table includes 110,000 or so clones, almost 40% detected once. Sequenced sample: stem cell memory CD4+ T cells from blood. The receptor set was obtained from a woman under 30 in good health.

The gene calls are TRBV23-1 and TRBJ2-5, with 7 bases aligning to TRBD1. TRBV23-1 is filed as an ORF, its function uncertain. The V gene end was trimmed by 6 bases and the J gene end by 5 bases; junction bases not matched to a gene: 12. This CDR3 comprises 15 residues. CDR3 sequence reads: CASSRQGLIGETQYF. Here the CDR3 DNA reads TGCGCCAGCAGCCGACAGGGTCTAATCGGGGAGACCCAGTACTTC.

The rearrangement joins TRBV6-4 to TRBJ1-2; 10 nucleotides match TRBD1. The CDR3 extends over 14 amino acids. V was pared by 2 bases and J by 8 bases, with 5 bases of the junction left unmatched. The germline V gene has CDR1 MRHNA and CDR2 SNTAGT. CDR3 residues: CASSDAGTGVGYTF. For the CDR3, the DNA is TGTGCCAGCAGTGACGCCGGGACAGGGGTCGGCTACACCTTC.

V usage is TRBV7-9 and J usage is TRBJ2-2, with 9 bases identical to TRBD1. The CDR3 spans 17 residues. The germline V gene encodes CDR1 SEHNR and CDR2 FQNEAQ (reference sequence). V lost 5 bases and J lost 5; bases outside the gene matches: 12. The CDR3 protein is CASSLRRTGVDTGELFF. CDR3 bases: TGTGCCAGCAGCCTACGAAGGACAGGGGTGGATACCGGGGAGCTGTTTTTT.

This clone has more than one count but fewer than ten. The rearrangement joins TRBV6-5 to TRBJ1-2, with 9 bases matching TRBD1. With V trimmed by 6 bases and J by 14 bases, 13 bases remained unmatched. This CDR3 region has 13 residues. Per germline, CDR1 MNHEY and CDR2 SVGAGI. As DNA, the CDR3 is TGTGCCAGCAGCCCGACTAACTCGGACAGGGGAACCTTC. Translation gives CASSPTNSDRGTF.

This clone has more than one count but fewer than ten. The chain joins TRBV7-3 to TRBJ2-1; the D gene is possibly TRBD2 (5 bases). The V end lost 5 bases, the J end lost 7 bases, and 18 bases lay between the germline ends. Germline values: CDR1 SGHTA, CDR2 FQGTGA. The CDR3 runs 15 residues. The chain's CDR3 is CASSPQAETSNEQFF. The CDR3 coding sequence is TGTGCCAGCAGCCCTCAAGCGGAGACTTCGAATGAGCAGTTCTTC.

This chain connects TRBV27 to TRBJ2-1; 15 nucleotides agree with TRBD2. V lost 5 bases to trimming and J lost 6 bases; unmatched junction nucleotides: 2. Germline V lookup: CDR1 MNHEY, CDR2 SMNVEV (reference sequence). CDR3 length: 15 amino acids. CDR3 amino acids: CASSRGLAGGNEQFF. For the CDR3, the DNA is TGTGCCAGCAGTCGGGGACTAGCGGGAGGCAATGAGCAGTTCTTC.

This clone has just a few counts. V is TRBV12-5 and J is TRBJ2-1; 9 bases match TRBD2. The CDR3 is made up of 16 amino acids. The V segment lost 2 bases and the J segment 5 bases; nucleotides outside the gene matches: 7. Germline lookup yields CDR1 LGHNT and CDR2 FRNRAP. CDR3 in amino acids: CASGLILSGRNNEQFF. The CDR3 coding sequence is TGTGCTAGTGGTTTGATATTGAGCGGGAGGAACAATGAGCAGTTCTTC.

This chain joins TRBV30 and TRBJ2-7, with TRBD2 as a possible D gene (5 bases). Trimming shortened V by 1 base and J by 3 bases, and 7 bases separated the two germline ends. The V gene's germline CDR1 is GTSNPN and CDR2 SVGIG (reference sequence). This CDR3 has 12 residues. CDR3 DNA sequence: TGTGCCTGGAGTGCGGGATTCTACGAGCAGTACTTC. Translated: CAWSAGFYEQYF.

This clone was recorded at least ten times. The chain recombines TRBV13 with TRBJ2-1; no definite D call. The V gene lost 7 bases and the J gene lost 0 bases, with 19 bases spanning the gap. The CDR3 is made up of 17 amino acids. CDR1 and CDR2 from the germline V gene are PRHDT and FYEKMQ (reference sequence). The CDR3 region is CASKLTRSQSSYNEQFF. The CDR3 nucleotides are TGTGCCAGCAAGCTTACCAGGTCCCAGAGCTCCTACAATGAGCAGTTCTTC.

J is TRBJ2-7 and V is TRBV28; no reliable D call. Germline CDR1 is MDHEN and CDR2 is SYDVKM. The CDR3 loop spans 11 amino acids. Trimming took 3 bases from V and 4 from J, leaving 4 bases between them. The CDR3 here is CASSFRYEQYF. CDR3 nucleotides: TGTGCCAGCAGTTTTCGGTACGAGCAGTACTTC.

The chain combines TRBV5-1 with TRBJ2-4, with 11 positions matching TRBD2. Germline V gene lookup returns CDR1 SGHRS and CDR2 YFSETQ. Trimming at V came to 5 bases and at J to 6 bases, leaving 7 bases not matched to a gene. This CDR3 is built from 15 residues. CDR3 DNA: TGCGCCAGCAGTTTAGCGGGAGGGCCGGGAAACATTCAGTACTTC. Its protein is CASSLAGGPGNIQYF. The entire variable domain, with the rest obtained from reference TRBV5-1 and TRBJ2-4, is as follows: KAGVTQTPRYLIKTRGQQVTLSCSPISGHRSVSWYQQTPGQGLQFLFEYFSETQRNKGNFPGRFSGRQFSNSRSEMNVSTLELGDSALYLCASSLAGGPGNIQYFGAGTRLSVL.

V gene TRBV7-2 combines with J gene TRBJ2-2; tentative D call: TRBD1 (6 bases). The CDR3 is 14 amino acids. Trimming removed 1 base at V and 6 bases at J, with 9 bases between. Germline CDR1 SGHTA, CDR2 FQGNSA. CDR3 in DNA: TGTGCCAGCAGCTTAGAGGCAGGGGCCGGGGAGCTGTTTTTT. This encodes CASSLEAGAGELFF.

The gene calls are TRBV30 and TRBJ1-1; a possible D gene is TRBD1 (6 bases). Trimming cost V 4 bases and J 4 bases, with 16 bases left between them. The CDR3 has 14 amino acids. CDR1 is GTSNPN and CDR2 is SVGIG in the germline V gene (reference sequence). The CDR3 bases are TGTGCCTGGACAACCCGGGACACAGGCACTGAAGCTTTCTTT. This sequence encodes CAWTTRDTGTEAFF. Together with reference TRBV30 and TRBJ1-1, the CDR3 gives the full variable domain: SQTIHQWPATLVQPVGSPLSLECTVEGTSNPNLYWYRQAAGRGLQLLFYSVGIGQISSEVPQNLSASRPQDRQFILSSKKLLLSDSGFYLCAWTTRDTGTEAFFGQGTRLTVV.

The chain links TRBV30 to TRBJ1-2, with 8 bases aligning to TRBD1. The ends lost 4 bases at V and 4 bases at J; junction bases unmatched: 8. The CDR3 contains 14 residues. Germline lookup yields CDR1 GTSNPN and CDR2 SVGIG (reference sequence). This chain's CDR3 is CAWIEGQGPYGYTF. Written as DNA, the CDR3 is TGTGCCTGGATTGAAGGACAGGGACCCTATGGCTACACCTTC.

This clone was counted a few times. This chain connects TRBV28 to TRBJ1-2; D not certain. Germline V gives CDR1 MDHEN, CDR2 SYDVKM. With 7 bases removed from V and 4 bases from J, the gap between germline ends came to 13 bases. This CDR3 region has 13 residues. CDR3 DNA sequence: TGTGCCAGCATCATGGCTCCGGGCTATGGCTACACCTTC. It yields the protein CASIMAPGYGYTF.

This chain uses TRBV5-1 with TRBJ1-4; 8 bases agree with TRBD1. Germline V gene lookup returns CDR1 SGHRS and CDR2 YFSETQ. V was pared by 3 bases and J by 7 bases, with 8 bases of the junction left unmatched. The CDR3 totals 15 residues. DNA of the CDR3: TGCGCCAGCAGCTCGTGGACAGGGAGTGGTGAAAAACTGTTTTTT. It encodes CASSSWTGSGEKLFF. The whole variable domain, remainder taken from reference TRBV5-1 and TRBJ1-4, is KAGVTQTPRYLIKTRGQQVTLSCSPISGHRSVSWYQQTPGQGLQFLFEYFSETQRNKGNFPGRFSGRQFSNSRSEMNVSTLELGDSALYLCASSSWTGSGEKLFFGSGTQLSVL.

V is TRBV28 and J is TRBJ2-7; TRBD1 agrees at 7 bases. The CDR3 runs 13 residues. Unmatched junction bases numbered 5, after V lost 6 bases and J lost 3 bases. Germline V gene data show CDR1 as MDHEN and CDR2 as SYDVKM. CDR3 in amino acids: CASRGQAIYEQYF. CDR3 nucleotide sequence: TGTGCCAGCAGAGGACAGGCCATCTACGAGCAGTACTTC.

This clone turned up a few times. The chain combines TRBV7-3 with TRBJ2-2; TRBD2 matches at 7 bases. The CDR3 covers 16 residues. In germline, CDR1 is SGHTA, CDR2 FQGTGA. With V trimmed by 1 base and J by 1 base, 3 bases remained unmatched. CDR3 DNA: TGTGCCAGCAGCTTAAGGTCTAGCGGGAACACCGGGGAGCTGTTTTTT. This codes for CASSLRSSGNTGELFF.

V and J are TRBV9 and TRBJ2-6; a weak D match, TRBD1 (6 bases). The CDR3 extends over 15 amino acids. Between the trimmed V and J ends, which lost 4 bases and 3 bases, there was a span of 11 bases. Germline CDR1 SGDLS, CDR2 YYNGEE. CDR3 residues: CASSPRTVGANVLTF. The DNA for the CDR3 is TGTGCCAGCAGCCCAAGGACAGTTGGGGCCAACGTCCTGACTTTC.

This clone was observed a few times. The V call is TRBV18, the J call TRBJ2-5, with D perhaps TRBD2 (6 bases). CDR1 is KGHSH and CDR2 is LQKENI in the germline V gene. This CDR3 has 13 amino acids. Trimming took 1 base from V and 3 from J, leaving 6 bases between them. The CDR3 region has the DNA TGTGCCAGCTCACCACGGAGGGAAGAGACCCAGTACTTC. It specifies CASSPRREETQYF.

The CDR3 bases are TGTGCCAGTCGGGAATTCGAGAACACTGAAGCTTTCTTT. This gives the protein CASREFENTEAFF. The genes are TRBV7-9 and TRBJ1-1; D uncertain. CDR1 is SEHNR and CDR2 is FQNEAQ in the germline V gene (reference sequence). The CDR3 length is 13 residues. V lost 9 bases to trimming and J lost 1 base, with 12 bases between them.

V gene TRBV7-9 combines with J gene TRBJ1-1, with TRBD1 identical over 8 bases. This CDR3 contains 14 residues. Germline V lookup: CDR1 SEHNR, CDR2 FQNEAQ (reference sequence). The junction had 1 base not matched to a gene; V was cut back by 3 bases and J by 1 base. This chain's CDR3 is CASSFDRGNTEAFF. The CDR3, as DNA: TGTGCCAGCAGCTTTGACAGGGGGAACACTGAAGCTTTCTTT. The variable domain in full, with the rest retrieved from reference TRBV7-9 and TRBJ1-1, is DTGVSQNPRHKITKRGQNVTFRCDPISEHNRLYWYRQTLGQGPEFLTYFQNEAQLEKSRLLSDRFSAERPKGSFSTLEIQRTEQGDSAMYLCASSFDRGNTEAFFGQGTRLTVV.

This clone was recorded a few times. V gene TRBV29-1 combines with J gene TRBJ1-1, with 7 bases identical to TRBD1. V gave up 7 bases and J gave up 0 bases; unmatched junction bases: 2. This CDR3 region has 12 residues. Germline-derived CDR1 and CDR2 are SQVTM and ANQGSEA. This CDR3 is CSGGTVNTEAFF. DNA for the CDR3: TGCAGCGGCGGGACAGTGAACACTGAAGCTTTCTTT.

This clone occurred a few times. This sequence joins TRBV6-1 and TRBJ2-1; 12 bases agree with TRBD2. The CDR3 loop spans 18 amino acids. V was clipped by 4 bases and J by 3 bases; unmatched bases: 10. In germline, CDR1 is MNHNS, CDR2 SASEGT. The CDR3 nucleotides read TGTGCCAGCAGTGGTATGGTGCTAGCGGGGGGGCTCTACAATGAGCAGTTCTTC. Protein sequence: CASSGMVLAGGLYNEQFF.

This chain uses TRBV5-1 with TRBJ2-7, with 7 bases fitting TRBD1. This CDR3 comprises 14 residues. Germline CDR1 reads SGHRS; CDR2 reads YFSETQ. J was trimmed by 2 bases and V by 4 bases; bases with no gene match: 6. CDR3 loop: CASSGTGQTYEQYF. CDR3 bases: TGCGCCAGCAGCGGGACGGGACAGACCTACGAGCAGTACTTC.

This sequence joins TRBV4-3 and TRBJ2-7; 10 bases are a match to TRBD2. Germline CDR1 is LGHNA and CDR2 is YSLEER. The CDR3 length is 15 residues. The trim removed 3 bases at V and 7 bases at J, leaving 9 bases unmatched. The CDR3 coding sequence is TGCGCCAGCAGCCATTCTAGCGGGAGTGTTTATGAGCAGTACTTC. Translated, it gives CASSHSSGSVYEQYF.

CDR3 in amino acids: CASSLTRTPYEQYF. DNA of the CDR3: TGTGCCAGCAGCTTAACTAGGACGCCCTACGAGCAGTACTTC. The chain recombines TRBV7-2 with TRBJ2-7; weak D call: TRBD2 (5 bases). This CDR3 has 14 residues. Trimming took off 2 bases at V and 2 bases at J, with 10 bases between the two ends. Germline values: CDR1 SGHTA, CDR2 FQGNSA.

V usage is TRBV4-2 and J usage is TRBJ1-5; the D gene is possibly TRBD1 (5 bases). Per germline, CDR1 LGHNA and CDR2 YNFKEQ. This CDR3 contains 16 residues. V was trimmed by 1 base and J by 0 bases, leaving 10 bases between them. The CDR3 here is CASSQGGFNSNQPQHF. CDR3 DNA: TGTGCCAGCAGCCAAGGGGGCTTCAATAGCAATCAGCCCCAGCATTTT.

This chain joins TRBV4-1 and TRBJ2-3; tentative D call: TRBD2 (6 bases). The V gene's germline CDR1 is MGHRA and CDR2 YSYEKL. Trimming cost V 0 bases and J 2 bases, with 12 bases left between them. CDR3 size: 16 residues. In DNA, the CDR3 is TGCGCCAGCAGCCAAGATCTTGGACTAAACACAGATACGCAGTATTTT. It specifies CASSQDLGLNTDTQYF.

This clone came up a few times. The DNA of the CDR3 is TGTGCCTGGAATAACAGGGGCCTCGGCGGCAGCTACGAGCAGTACTTC. Its translation is CAWNNRGLGGSYEQYF. The V and J genes are TRBV30 and TRBJ2-7, with 7 positions matching TRBD1. Germline V lookup: CDR1 GTSNPN, CDR2 SVGIG (reference sequence). The CDR3 consists of 16 residues. Unmatched junction bases numbered 15, after V lost 4 bases and J lost 3 bases.